The 7 T cell receptor beta chains in this list originate from one sample, sequenced in a study of blood T cell repertoires in COVID-19. This table comes from immunoSEQ multiplex PCR, and its TCRdb copy is limited to in-frame clones, with some not included. The sample holds 150,000 or so clones, around 87% seen once. The specimen sequenced was PBMCs or T cells enriched from blood (not recorded which). These receptors were obtained from a woman aged 40 to 55 who had been exposed to COVID-19.

J is TRBJ2-1 and V is TRBV21-1; the D call in the table, TRBD2, was not verified against the DNA. TRBV21-1 is a recognized pseudogene. The CDR3 contains 15 residues. CDR3 amino acids: CASPGLAGFQAEQFF. The DNA of the CDR3 is TGTGCCAGCCCCGGACTAGCGGGCTTCCAGGCTGAGCAGTTCTTC.

J is TRBJ2-2 and V is TRBV7-9, with TRBD1 as a possible D gene (5 bases). The CDR3 consists of 14 residues. The germline V and J ends were trimmed by 3 bases and 6 bases, with 11 bases remaining between them. Germline CDR1 reads SEHNR; CDR2 reads FQNEAQ (reference sequence). CDR3 DNA sequence: TGTGCCAGCAGCTTTTCTCCAGGGCCCGGGGAGCTGTTTTTT. This codes for CASSFSPGPGELFF.

This clone was seen a single time. The V and J genes are TRBV25-1 and TRBJ2-3, with 9 nucleotides matching TRBD2. Unmatched junction bases numbered 5, after V lost 3 bases and J lost 4 bases. This CDR3 contains 15 residues. Looked up from germline, CDR1 is MGHDK and CDR2 is SYGVNS. CDR3 loop: CASSDGGRASDTQYF. For the CDR3, the DNA is TGTGCCAGCAGTGACGGCGGGAGGGCCTCAGATACGCAGTATTTT.

The genes are TRBV13 and TRBJ2-7; possibly TRBD1 for D (5 bases). This CDR3 contains 17 residues. CDR1 and CDR2 from the germline V gene are PRHDT and FYEKMQ (reference sequence). V was shortened by 0 bases and J by 0 bases, with 15 bases between the two germline ends. DNA of the CDR3: TGTGCCAGCAGCTTAGGAGGGGTCGCCGCCCACTCCTACGAGCAGTACTTC. Encoded protein: CASSLGGVAAHSYEQYF.

This chain uses TRBV7-9 with TRBJ1-5; the D is unclear. Germline V gives CDR1 SEHNR, CDR2 FQNEAQ (reference sequence). The CDR3 runs 15 residues. V lost 5 bases to trimming and J lost 1 base, with 12 bases between them. CDR3 bases: TGTGCCAGCAGCCGTACTCAGGAAAGCAATCAGCCCCAGCATTTT. Translating gives CASSRTQESNQPQHF.

The chain links TRBV28 to TRBJ2-7; D might be TRBD2 (6 bases). The CDR3 is 14 residues long. CDR1 is MDHEN and CDR2 is SYDVKM in the germline V gene. V lost 5 bases and J 2 bases, leaving 13 bases between the germline ends. This CDR3 reads CASSIGTSTYEQYF. The DNA for the CDR3 is TGTGCCAGCAGTATAGGGACTTCCACCTACGAGCAGTACTTC.

V gene TRBV2 combines with J gene TRBJ1-4, with 7 bases that match TRBD1. Germline V gene sequence: CDR1 SNHLY, CDR2 FYNNEI. After removal of 6 bases from V and 5 bases from J, the junction contained 6 bases not matched to a gene. The CDR3 has 14 residues. The CDR3 DNA reads TGTGCCAGCAGGCGACAGGGTGAGAATGAAAAACTGTTTTTT. It translates to CASRRQGENEKLFF.